Listed below are T cell receptor beta chains from one sample, sequenced in a study of long-term antiretroviral therapy in people with HIV. Profiling relied on immunoSEQ multiplex PCR, and the TCRdb table lists in-frame clones only, not all of them. This sample carries about 40,000 clones, roughly nine tenths of them seen once, and the ten largest clones take 4% to 4.5%. The sequencing used unsorted PBMCs, collected 1.2 years after starting antiretroviral therapy. All receptors come from a woman between 50 and 59 years old with HIV. Both conserved end residues are part of each CDR3. The D gene is left open where the match is weak. For some rows the clone size is stated as once, few or many, or as a class when expanded; others skip it.

d_call	clone_size	v_call	j_call	cdr3_aa	cdr3_nt
-	-	TRBV19	TRBJ2-7	CASSRDGPNEQYF	TGTGCCAGTAGTAGGGACGGACCCAACGAGCAGTACTTC
-	-	TRBV29-1	TRBJ1-4	CSVRDATNEKLFF	TGCAGCGTTAGGGATGCAACTAATGAAAAACTGTTTTTT
TRBD1	-	TRBV25-1	TRBJ2-7	CASSDNVEGQGYYEQYF	TGTGCCAGCAGTGATAATGTGGAGGGACAGGGCTACTACGAGCAGTACTTC
TRBD1	-	TRBV7-8	TRBJ1-2	CASSSSTGGNLGYTF	TGTGCCAGCAGCTCAAGTACAGGGGGAAACTTGGGCTACACCTTC
TRBD1	few	TRBV5-6	TRBJ1-6	CASSRWTGEDNSPLHF	TGTGCCAGCAGCCGGTGGACAGGGGAGGATAATTCACCCCTCCACTTT
TRBD2	-	TRBV9	TRBJ2-1	CASSLTTSGNNEQFF	TGTGCCAGCAGCCTCACCACTAGCGGCAACAATGAGCAGTTCTTC
-	-	TRBV6-5	TRBJ2-3	CASSYSLSEIADTQYF	TGTGCCAGCAGTTACTCGTTAAGTGAAATCGCAGATACGCAGTATTTT
-	-	TRBV29-1	TRBJ1-4	CSVPDSSYEKLFF	TGCAGCGTTCCCGACAGCAGCTATGAAAAACTGTTTTTT
TRBD1	-	TRBV5-6	TRBJ2-2	CASSWTGGPGELFF	TGTGCCAGCAGCTGGACAGGGGGGCCCGGGGAGCTGTTTTTT
-	-	TRBV6-1	TRBJ1-2	CALQGNYGYTF	TGTGCCTTACAGGGTAACTATGGCTACACCTTC
-	-	TRBV7-6	TRBJ1-1	CASSLNGGNTEAFF	TGTGCCAGCAGCTTGAATGGGGGAAACACTGAAGCTTTCTTT
-	-	TRBV5-1	TRBJ1-2	CASSLGQSNYGYTF	TGCGCCAGCAGCTTGGGACAGAGCAACTATGGCTACACCTTC
-	-	TRBV30	TRBJ1-1	CAWSATENTEAFF	TGTGCCTGGAGTGCGACCGAGAACACTGAAGCTTTCTTT
TRBD1	-	TRBV9	TRBJ1-5	CASSTGTGFSNQPQHF	TGTGCCAGCAGCACCGGGACAGGGTTTAGCAATCAGCCCCAGCATTTT
TRBD1	once	TRBV28	TRBJ2-7	CASTLGGSSYEQYF	TGTGCCAGCACCTTAGGGGGCAGCTCCTACGAGCAGTACTTC
-	-	TRBV25-1	TRBJ1-1	CASSGEPGYAFF	TGTGCCAGCAGTGGGGAACCAGGGTATGCTTTCTTT
-	-	TRBV12-5	TRBJ2-4	CASRGQRNIQYF	TGTGCTAGTAGAGGGCAGCGGAACATTCAGTACTTC
TRBD1	once	TRBV30	TRBJ1-1	CAWSRRQGAKAEAFF	TGTGCCTGGAGTAGAAGACAGGGGGCTAAAGCTGAAGCTTTCTTT
TRBD1	-	TRBV19	TRBJ1-5	CASSTTGAPGNQPQHF	TGTGCCAGTAGTACCACAGGGGCTCCGGGCAATCAGCCCCAGCATTTT
TRBD2	-	TRBV6-4	TRBJ2-1	CASSLTRGGGYNEQFF	TGTGCCAGCAGTCTCACCCGGGGGGGCGGGTACAATGAGCAGTTCTTC
-	-	TRBV30	TRBJ1-2	CAWTVSGAGHGYTF	TGTGCCTGGACTGTCTCAGGGGCCGGACATGGCTACACCTTC
-	-	TRBV29-1	TRBJ1-1	CSVDSWIIPEAFF	TGCAGCGTTGATTCCTGGATAATACCTGAAGCTTTCTTT
-	-	TRBV12-5	TRBJ2-7	CASGLVLFPPQRAAYEQYF	TGTGCTAGTGGTTTGGTACTTTTCCCCCCACAGCGCGCGGCGTACGAGCAGTACTTC
TRBD1	-	TRBV5-6	TRBJ1-6	CASSASQGARNSPLHF	TGTGCCAGCAGCGCGTCACAGGGGGCGAGGAATTCACCCCTCCACTTT
-	-	TRBV4-1	TRBJ1-4	CASSQEPGYGGEKLFF	TGCGCCAGCAGCCAAGAGCCAGGGTATGGGGGTGAAAAACTGTTTTTT
TRBD2	once	TRBV14	TRBJ2-1	CASSQDHWRGGNEQFF	TGTGCCAGCAGCCAAGATCACTGGCGGGGGGGCAATGAGCAGTTCTTC
-	-	TRBV15	TRBJ1-2	CATSRDLGQEDGYTF	TGTGCCACCAGCAGAGATCTGGGACAAGAGGATGGCTACACCTTC
TRBD1	-	TRBV27	TRBJ2-2	CASRQGGIGELFF	TGTGCCAGCAGACAGGGGGGAATCGGGGAGCTGTTTTTT
TRBD1	-	TRBV5-5	TRBJ2-4	CASSPGTGTERNIQYF	TGTGCCAGCAGCCCCGGGACCGGGACAGAGAGGAACATTCAGTACTTC
-	few	TRBV30	TRBJ1-1	CAWSSGLTEAFF	TGTGCCTGGAGTTCGGGGTTAACTGAAGCTTTCTTT
-	once	TRBV7-2	TRBJ1-1	CASSFFRSDTEAFF	TGTGCCAGCAGCTTCTTTCGGTCCGACACTGAAGCTTTCTTT
TRBD1	-	TRBV27	TRBJ1-2	CASSWTGGTGYGYTF	TGTGCCAGCAGTTGGACAGGGGGCACAGGCTATGGCTACACCTTC
-	once	TRBV7-8	TRBJ2-7	CASSPIMGVQQYF	TGTGCCAGCAGTCCTATCATGGGGGTACAGCAGTACTTC
-	-	TRBV7-9	TRBJ2-2	CASSPRRRRGEGGELFF	TGTGCCAGCAGCCCCCGGCGTCGACGGGGTGAAGGCGGGGAGCTGTTTTTT
TRBD1	-	TRBV6-6	TRBJ2-1	CASSGQGAHNEQFF	TGTGCCAGCAGCGGACAGGGGGCTCACAATGAGCAGTTCTTC
TRBD2	-	TRBV29-1	TRBJ2-3	CSATGTRGPTDTQYF	TGCAGCGCCACCGGGACTAGGGGCCCCACAGATACGCAGTATTTT
-	-	TRBV29-1	TRBJ2-1	CSVESTVQFF	TGCAGCGTTGAATCTACAGTGCAGTTCTTC
TRBD1	-	TRBV6-5	TRBJ1-6	CASRSRDRNSPLHF	TGTGCCAGCAGGAGCCGGGACAGGAATTCACCCCTCCACTTT
-	-	TRBV6-5	TRBJ2-7	CASSYSRRSGGKEQYF	TGTGCCAGCAGTTACTCGCGTCGGTCAGGGGGGAAGGAGCAGTACTTC
-	-	TRBV27	TRBJ2-2	CASSRRSGELFF	TGTGCCAGCAGTCGGAGGTCCGGGGAGCTGTTTTTT
-	-	TRBV20-1	TRBJ2-5	CKFRLPFCNF	TGCAAGTTTCGGCTTCCCTTTTGCAACTTC
-	-	TRBV4-3	TRBJ1-3	CASSQERSFSGNTIYF	TGCGCCAGCAGCCAAGAGAGGTCCTTTTCTGGAAACACCATATATTTT
TRBD1	-	TRBV9	TRBJ1-2	CASSVGGGRGYTF	TGTGCCAGCAGCGTAGGAGGGGGCCGTGGCTACACCTTC
TRBD1	-	TRBV7-3	TRBJ1-3	CASSPGTGGNTIYF	TGTGCCAGCAGCCCAGGGACAGGTGGAAACACCATATATTTT
TRBD1	-	TRBV5-6	TRBJ1-1	CASSYLTGGADTEAFF	TGTGCCAGCAGCTACCTGACAGGGGGCGCAGACACTGAAGCTTTCTTT
TRBD2	-	TRBV6-4	TRBJ2-3	CASSASGGRTDTQYF	TGTGCCAGCAGTGCCAGCGGGGGGAGGACAGATACGCAGTATTTT
TRBD2	-	TRBV9	TRBJ2-3	CASSVSGGGTDTQYF	TGTGCCAGCAGCGTCTCGGGGGGGGGCACAGATACGCAGTATTTT
TRBD1	-	TRBV10-3	TRBJ2-2	CATGDRAANTGELFF	TGTGCTACCGGAGACAGGGCCGCGAACACCGGGGAGCTGTTTTTT
-	-	TRBV9	TRBJ2-1	CASSRGDSYNEQFF	TGTGCCAGCAGCAGGGGGGACAGCTACAATGAGCAGTTCTTC
TRBD1	-	TRBV5-1	TRBJ1-2	CASSLAGQGASYGYTF	TGCGCCAGCAGCTTGGCAGGACAGGGGGCTTCGTATGGCTACACCTTC
TRBD1	-	TRBV4-1	TRBJ1-1	CASSLSPGTGGWLTEAFF	TGCGCCAGCAGCCTTAGTCCCGGGACAGGGGGCTGGCTGACTGAAGCTTTCTTT
TRBD1	-	TRBV27	TRBJ2-6	CASRQTGAPGANVLTF	TGTGCCAGCAGACAAACAGGGGCCCCTGGGGCCAACGTCCTGACTTTC